The 23 T cell receptor beta chains in this list originate from one sample, sequenced in a study of shared clonotypes between healthy human individuals (dated by TCRdb to 2020 to 2021). The library was obtained by the immunoSEQ multiplex PCR assay. Sourced from immuneACCESS, this table was stored by TCRdb with only in-frame sequences that have V and J called. A share of the clones is absent; for the studies checked, an unresolved V gene accounts for under half, and the remainder has no known explanation. The sample table holds approximately 840,000 clones, of which about 96% were seen once. In total, the top ten clones hold about 0.25% of the sample. CD8 naive samples consisted of CD45RO-negative cells that were positively selected for CCR7, yielding a CD45RA+CCR7+ population without TemRA cells. The sample comprised naive CD8+ T cells sorted from blood. What the cell subset or site label conveys for this sample: CD45RA+CCR7+. These receptors all come from a young man in good health.

The V call is TRBV7-2, the J call TRBJ1-1, with D unclear. From germline, CDR1 is SGHTA and CDR2 FQGNSA. V lost 1 base and J 5 bases, leaving 11 bases between the germline ends. This CDR3 contains 14 residues. DNA for the CDR3: TGTGCCAGCAGCTTAGACCAACAGTTAACTGAAGCTTTCTTT. Translation: CASSLDQQLTEAFF. Using reference TRBV7-2 and TRBJ1-1 for the parts outside the CDR3, the full variable domain is GAGVSQSPSNKVTEKGKDVELRCDPISGHTALYWYRQSLGQGLEFLIYFQGNSAPDKSGLPSDRFSAERTGGSVSTLTIQRTQQEDSAVYLCASSLDQQLTEAFFGQGTRLTVV.

The rearrangement joins TRBV29-1 to TRBJ1-1, with 7 bases identical to TRBD1. Germline V gives CDR1 SQVTM, CDR2 ANQGSEA. V dropped 1 base and J dropped 1; count of bases not matched to a gene: 6. CDR3 size: 15 residues. This CDR3 is CSVEGQQGKNTEAFF. The CDR3 DNA is TGCAGCGTTGAAGGTCAACAGGGGAAGAACACTGAAGCTTTCTTT.

This clone was found once. The chain employs TRBV28 and TRBJ2-7, with 9 nucleotides matching TRBD2. The CDR3 covers 15 residues. Trimming cost V 7 bases and J 5 bases; bases outside gene matches: 12. The germline V gene encodes CDR1 MDHEN and CDR2 SYDVKM. CDR3 DNA: TGTGCCAGCACCATTGGGGCGGGAGGGTCTCACGAGCAGTACTTC. As protein: CASTIGAGGSHEQYF.

V gene TRBV7-6 combines with J gene TRBJ1-4; D gene uncertain. CDR3 length equals 15 residues. V shed 5 bases and J shed 3 bases, with 13 bases lying between them. The germline V gene encodes CDR1 SGHVS and CDR2 FNYEAQ. As DNA, the CDR3 is TGTGCCAGCAGCCCTCGGGCGCTGGCTAATGAAAAACTGTTTTTT. Translated: CASSPRALANEKLFF.

V usage is TRBV7-9 and J usage is TRBJ2-7, with 10 nucleotides matching TRBD2. This CDR3 comprises 13 residues. V gave up 2 bases and J gave up 6 bases; unmatched junction bases: 1. CDR1 is SEHNR, CDR2 FQNEAQ, per germline (reference sequence). The CDR3: CASSLTSGIEQYF. CDR3 nucleotide sequence: TGTGCCAGCAGCTTAACTAGCGGGATCGAGCAGTACTTC.

The chain uses TRBV7-2 and TRBJ2-1; D is perhaps TRBD1 (5 bases). Trimming left V 3 bases short and J 5 bases short, with 8 bases between. The germline CDR1 and CDR2 sequences are SGHTA and FQGNSA. CDR3 length equals 13 residues. CDR3 in DNA: TGTGCCAGCAGCTTCAGGACAAACAATGAGCAGTTCTTC. The encoded protein is CASSFRTNNEQFF. The full variable domain, its missing parts supplied by reference TRBV7-2 and TRBJ2-1, is GAGVSQSPSNKVTEKGKDVELRCDPISGHTALYWYRQSLGQGLEFLIYFQGNSAPDKSGLPSDRFSAERTGGSVSTLTIQRTQQEDSAVYLCASSFRTNNEQFFGPGTRLTVL.

This rearrangement joins TRBV10-1 to TRBJ2-1; D is ambiguous. Germline-derived CDR1 and CDR2 are WNHNN and SYGVQD (reference sequence). With 0 bases removed from V and 0 bases from J, the gap between germline ends came to 12 bases. The CDR3 length is 17 residues. Written as DNA, the CDR3 is TGCGCCAGCAGTGAGTCCGAGGAAATTAGCTCCTACAATGAGCAGTTCTTC. Amino acids: CASSESEEISSYNEQFF.

The CDR3 region has the DNA TGTGCCATCAGCTGGATGACAGCCTCAGTCGGCGAGCAGTACTTC. Encoded protein: CAISWMTASVGEQYF. The chain employs TRBV10-3 and TRBJ2-7, with D possibly TRBD1 on 5 matching bases. The V end was cut by 6 bases, the J end by 6 bases, with 21 bases between. The germline gives CDR1 ENHRY, CDR2 SYGVKD. CDR3 length equals 15 residues.

J is TRBJ1-1 and V is TRBV27, with D possibly TRBD1 on 5 matching bases. CDR1 is MNHEY, CDR2 SMNVEV, per germline (reference sequence). The CDR3 runs to 16 residues. Trimming took 3 bases from V and 0 from J, leaving 14 bases between them. CDR3 nucleotides: TGTGCCAGCAGTTTTAGCTCTGCAGGGATGAACACTGAAGCTTTCTTT. The encoded protein is CASSFSSAGMNTEAFF.

The rearrangement uses TRBV21-1 and TRBJ1-1; the table's D call, TRBD1, was not checked against the DNA. TRBV21-1 is listed as a pseudogene. The CDR3 extends over 16 amino acids. CDR3 coding DNA: TGTGCCAGCACCGGACAGGGGGCGCCTCCGCACACTGAAGCTTTCTTT. Translated, it gives CASTGQGAPPHTEAFF.

This clone was observed a single time. The J gene is TRBJ2-1, the V gene TRBV7-9; 10 bases map to TRBD2. The V and J ends lost 4 bases and 8 bases, in that order; junction bases with no gene match: 11. Germline lookup yields CDR1 SEHNR and CDR2 FQNEAQ (reference sequence). The CDR3 extends over 16 amino acids. The CDR3 bases are TGTGCCAGCAGCTCGCGGCTAGCGGGAGATACTCATGAGCAGTTCTTC. Residues: CASSSRLAGDTHEQFF.

Concerning this clone: Distinct nucleotide sequences in the sample also encode this CDR3. The CDR3, as DNA: TGTGCCAGCAGCCCCCCGGCGGGTTACGAGCAGTACTTC. Translating gives CASSPPAGYEQYF. This chain joins TRBV28 and TRBJ2-7, with D maybe TRBD2 (5 bases). V gave up 6 bases and J gave up 4 bases, with 13 bases separating them. This CDR3 has 13 residues. CDR1 and CDR2 from the germline V gene are MDHEN and SYDVKM. Variable domain in full (rest from reference TRBV28 and TRBJ2-7): DVKVTQSSRYLVKRTGEKVFLECVQDMDHENMFWYRQDPGLGLRLIYFSYDVKMKEKGDIPEGYSVSREKKERFSLILESASTNQTSMYLCASSPPAGYEQYFGPGTRLTVT.

V and J are TRBV2 and TRBJ2-1; a weak D match, TRBD1 (6 bases). The V gene's germline CDR1 is SNHLY and CDR2 FYNNEI. Trimming shortened V by 7 bases and J by 3 bases, and 31 bases separated the two germline ends. The CDR3 runs to 20 residues. The CDR3 spells CASIRSAVTGHPTIYNEQFF. The DNA of the CDR3 is TGTGCCAGCATAAGGAGTGCCGTCACAGGGCACCCAACCATCTACAATGAGCAGTTCTTC. Full variable domain (missing parts from reference TRBV2 and TRBJ2-1): EPEVTQTPSHQVTQMGQEVILRCVPISNHLYFYWYRQILGQKVEFLVSFYNNEISEKSEIFDDQFSVERPDGSNFTLKIRSTKLEDSAMYFCASIRSAVTGHPTIYNEQFFGPGTRLTVL.

The chain recombines TRBV15 with TRBJ2-1; D is possibly TRBD2 (6 bases). Trimming cost V 0 bases and J 8 bases, with 17 bases left between them. The CDR3 is made up of 16 amino acids. Per germline, CDR1 LNHNV and CDR2 YYDKDF (reference sequence). The CDR3: CATSRDAFGEDDEQFF. CDR3 in DNA: TGTGCCACCAGCAGAGATGCGTTTGGGGAGGACGATGAGCAGTTCTTC.

This chain links TRBV6-5 with TRBJ1-2; possibly TRBD1 for D (6 bases). The germline CDR1 and CDR2 sequences are MNHEY and SVGAGI. V was cut by 4 bases and J by 3 bases, with 15 bases left in between. The CDR3 loop spans 15 amino acids. The DNA of the CDR3 is TGTGCCAGCAGTTCGTGGACAGCCTTGGACTATGGCTACACCTTC. It is translated as CASSSWTALDYGYTF.

As DNA, the CDR3 is TGTGCCAGCAGCTTGGCGGACAGGAATGAAGCTTTCTTT. This gives the protein CASSLADRNEAFF. This chain links TRBV5-4 with TRBJ1-1, with 7 nucleotides matching TRBD1. Per the germline V gene, CDR1 is SGHNT and CDR2 is YYREEE (reference sequence). CDR3 length: 13 amino acids. V was clipped by 0 bases and J by 7 bases; unmatched bases: 3.

CDR3 bases: TGTGCCAGCAGCTTCAGCTGGGGCCCCTACGAGCAGTACTTC. Translating gives CASSFSWGPYEQYF. V usage is TRBV7-6 and J usage is TRBJ2-7, with TRBD1 as a possible D gene (5 bases). The V end was cut by 3 bases, the J end by 2 bases, with 11 bases between. Germline V gene sequence: CDR1 SGHVS, CDR2 FNYEAQ. The CDR3 spans 14 residues.

The chain joins TRBV4-3 to TRBJ2-1, with D hard to call. V lost 0 bases, J lost 9 bases, and 6 bases lay in between. The CDR3 extends over 12 amino acids. Germline V lookup: CDR1 LGHNA, CDR2 YSLEER. In nucleotides, the CDR3 is TGCGCCAGCAGCCAAGATCGGGCTGAGCAGTTCTTC. Residues: CASSQDRAEQFF.

This sequence joins TRBV28 and TRBJ1-5; 8 bases align to TRBD1. Per the germline V gene, CDR1 is MDHEN and CDR2 is SYDVKM. The CDR3 has 15 amino acids. V was pared by 4 bases and J by 5 bases, with 7 bases of the junction left unmatched. CDR3 in DNA: TGTGCCAGCAGTTGGCAGGGGGCGCGGGATCAGCCCCAGCATTTT. This codes for CASSWQGARDQPQHF.

The CDR3 sequence is CASSLRLIGLAGDSSYNEQFF. CDR3 in DNA: TGTGCCAGCAGCTTAAGGTTGATAGGACTAGCGGGGGACTCCTCCTACAATGAGCAGTTCTTC. The genes are TRBV7-6 and TRBJ2-1, with 13 bases identical to TRBD2. With 2 bases clipped from V and 0 bases from J, the junction kept 13 bases outside the gene matches. There are 21 residues in the CDR3. The germline CDR1 and CDR2 sequences are SGHVS and FNYEAQ.

The V gene is TRBV7-2, the J gene TRBJ2-3, with D possibly being TRBD2 (6 bases). Per germline, CDR1 SGHTA and CDR2 FQGNSA. The V gene lost 1 base and the J gene lost 0 bases, with 14 bases spanning the gap. The CDR3 covers 17 residues. CDR3 region: CASSLGVAGSSTDTQYF. The CDR3 DNA sequence: TGTGCCAGCAGCTTAGGTGTTGCGGGATCTAGCACAGATACGCAGTATTTT.

The chain recombines TRBV5-1 with TRBJ2-5; no firm D call. Germline CDR1 SGHRS, CDR2 YFSETQ. The V gene lost 1 base and the J gene lost 4 bases, with 20 bases spanning the gap. The CDR3 is 17 residues long. For the CDR3, the DNA is TGCGCCAGCAGCTTGAAGGGCGCGGTAGGAGTACGAGAGACCCAGTACTTC. Its protein product is CASSLKGAVGVRETQYF.

V is TRBV7-6 and J is TRBJ1-5, with a possible D match to TRBD1 (6 bases). V was clipped by 4 bases and J by 2 bases, with 12 bases between them. From germline, CDR1 is SGHVS and CDR2 FNYEAQ. This CDR3 contains 15 residues. CDR3 in amino acids: CASSSGVLGNQPQHF. In DNA, the CDR3 is TGTGCCAGCAGCTCAGGGGTACTGGGCAATCAGCCCCAGCATTTT.